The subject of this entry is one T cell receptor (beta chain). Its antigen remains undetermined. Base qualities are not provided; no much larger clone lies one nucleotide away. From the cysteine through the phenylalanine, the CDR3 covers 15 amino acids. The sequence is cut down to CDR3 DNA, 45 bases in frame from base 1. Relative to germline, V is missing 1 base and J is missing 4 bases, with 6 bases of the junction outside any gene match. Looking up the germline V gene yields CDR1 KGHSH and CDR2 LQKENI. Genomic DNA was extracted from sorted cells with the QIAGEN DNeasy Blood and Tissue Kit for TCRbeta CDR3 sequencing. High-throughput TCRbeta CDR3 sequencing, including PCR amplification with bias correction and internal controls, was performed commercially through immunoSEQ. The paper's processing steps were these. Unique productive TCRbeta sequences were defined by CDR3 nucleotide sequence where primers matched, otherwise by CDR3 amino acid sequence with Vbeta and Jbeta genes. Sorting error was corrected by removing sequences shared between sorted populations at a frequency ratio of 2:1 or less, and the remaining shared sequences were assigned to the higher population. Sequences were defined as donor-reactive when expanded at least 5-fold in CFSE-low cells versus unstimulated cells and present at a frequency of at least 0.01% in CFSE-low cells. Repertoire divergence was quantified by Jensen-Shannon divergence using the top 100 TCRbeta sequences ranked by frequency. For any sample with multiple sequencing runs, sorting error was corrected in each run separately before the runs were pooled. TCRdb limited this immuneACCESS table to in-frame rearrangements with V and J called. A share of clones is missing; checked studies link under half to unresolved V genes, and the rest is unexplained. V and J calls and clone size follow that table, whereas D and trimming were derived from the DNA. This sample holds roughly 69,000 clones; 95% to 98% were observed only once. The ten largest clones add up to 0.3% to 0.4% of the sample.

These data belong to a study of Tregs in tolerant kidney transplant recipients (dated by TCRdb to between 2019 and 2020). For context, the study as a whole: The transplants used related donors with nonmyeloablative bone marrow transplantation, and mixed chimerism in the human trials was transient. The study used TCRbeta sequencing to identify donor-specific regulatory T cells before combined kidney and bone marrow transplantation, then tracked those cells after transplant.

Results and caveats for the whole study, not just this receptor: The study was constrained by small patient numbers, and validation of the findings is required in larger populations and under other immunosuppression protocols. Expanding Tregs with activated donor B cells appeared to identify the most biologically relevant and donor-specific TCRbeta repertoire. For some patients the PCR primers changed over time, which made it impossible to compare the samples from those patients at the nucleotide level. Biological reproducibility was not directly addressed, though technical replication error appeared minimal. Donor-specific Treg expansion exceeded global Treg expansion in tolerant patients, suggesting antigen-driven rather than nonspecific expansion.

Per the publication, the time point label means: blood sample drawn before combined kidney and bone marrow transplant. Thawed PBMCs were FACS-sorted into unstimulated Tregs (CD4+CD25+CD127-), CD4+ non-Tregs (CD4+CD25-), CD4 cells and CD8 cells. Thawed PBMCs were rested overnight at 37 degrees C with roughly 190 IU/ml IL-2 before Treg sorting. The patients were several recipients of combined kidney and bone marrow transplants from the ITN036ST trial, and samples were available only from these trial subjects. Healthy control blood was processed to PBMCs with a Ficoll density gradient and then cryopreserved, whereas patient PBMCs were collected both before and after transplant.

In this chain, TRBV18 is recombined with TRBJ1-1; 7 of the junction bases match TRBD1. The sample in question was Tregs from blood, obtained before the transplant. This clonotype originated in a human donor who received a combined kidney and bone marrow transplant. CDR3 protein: CASSPRTGVGTEAFF. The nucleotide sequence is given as TGTGCCAGCTCACCACGCACAGGGGTAGGCACTGAAGCTTTCTTT.